The text below deals with one T cell receptor (beta chain). Its antigen is unknown. No much larger clone exists at a distance of one base, and base qualities are not known. The entry originates in a study of technical replicates of blood from a handful of donors (dated 2017 in TCRdb). Libraries were made using the immunoSEQ multiplex PCR assay. TCRdb stores this immuneACCESS table with in-frame sequences only. Part of the clones is absent; in the studies checked, under half of the shortfall reflects unresolved V genes, and no reason is known for the rest. Within this sample are 60,000 to 75,000 clones, with roughly 97% of them counted one time only. Of the sample, approximately 0.26% falls within the top ten clones. The CDR3 starts with the cysteine, ends with the phenylalanine, and has 17 residues. The kept DNA is CDR3 alone, 51 bases in frame from the first base. V is pruned by 3 bases and J by 1 base, leaving 11 bases of the junction without a gene match. The germline V gene provides CDR1 SGHRS and CDR2 YFSETQ.

Here the chain combines TRBV5-1 and TRBJ2-7, with 9 junctional bases fitting TRBD2. This receptor was identified in a human donor in good health. What was sequenced was T cells isolated from PBMCs. The bases read TGCGCCAGCAGCTCGATAAATAGCGGGAGTAAGTCCTACGAGCAGTACTTC. Its amino acids are CASSSINSGSKSYEQYF.